One T cell receptor (beta chain) is described in this entry. Its antigen is as yet unknown. PCR amplification relied on 60 Vbeta primers (plus 13 Jbeta primers). Method: immunoSEQ multiplex PCR; TCRdb's copy keeps in-frame clones and lacks some. This table has 120,000 or so clones, about 8% appearing once. This record comes from a study of cytomegalovirus exposure and HLA in healthy donors. Study details: Approximately 85 million unique TCRs from HLA-typed donors were held in an early release of data. Study results and limitations: As was reported, the HLA-A and HLA-B alleles of most subjects were accurately predicted from TCR beta sequences.

The source of this sequence is a middle-aged woman in good health and CMV-seropositive. Sequences were obtained from PBMCs.

In nucleotides, the CDR3 is TGTGCCAGCAGTGATGACAGGGATTTTTCACCCCTCCACTTT. It yields the protein CASSDDRDFSPLHF. This chain uses TRBV2 with TRBJ1-6; 7 bases are a match to TRBD1. This CDR3 region has 14 residues. V dropped 3 bases and J dropped 9; count of bases not matched to a gene: 5. CDR1 SNHLY and CDR2 FYNNEI come from the germline V gene. The full variable domain, rest sourced from reference TRBV2 and TRBJ1-6, is EPEVTQTPSHQVTQMGQEVILRCVPISNHLYFYWYRQILGQKVEFLVSFYNNEISEKSEIFDDQFSVERPDGSNFTLKIRSTKLEDSAMYFCASSDDRDFSPLHFGNGTRLTVT.